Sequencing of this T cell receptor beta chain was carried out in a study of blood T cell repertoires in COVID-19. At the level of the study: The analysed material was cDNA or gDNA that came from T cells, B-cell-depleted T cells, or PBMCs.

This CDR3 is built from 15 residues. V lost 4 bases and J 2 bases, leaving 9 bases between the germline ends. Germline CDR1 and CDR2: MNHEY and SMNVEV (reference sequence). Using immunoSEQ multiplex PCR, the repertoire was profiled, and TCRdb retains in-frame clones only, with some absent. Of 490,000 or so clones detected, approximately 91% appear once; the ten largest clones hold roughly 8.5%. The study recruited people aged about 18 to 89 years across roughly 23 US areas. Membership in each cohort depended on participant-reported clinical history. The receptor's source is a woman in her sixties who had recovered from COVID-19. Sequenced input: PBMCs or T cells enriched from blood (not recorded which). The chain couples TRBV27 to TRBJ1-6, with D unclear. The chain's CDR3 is CASSSGSAYNSPLHF. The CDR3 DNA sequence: TGTGCCAGCAGTTCCGGTAGTGCCTATAATTCACCCCTCCACTTT.